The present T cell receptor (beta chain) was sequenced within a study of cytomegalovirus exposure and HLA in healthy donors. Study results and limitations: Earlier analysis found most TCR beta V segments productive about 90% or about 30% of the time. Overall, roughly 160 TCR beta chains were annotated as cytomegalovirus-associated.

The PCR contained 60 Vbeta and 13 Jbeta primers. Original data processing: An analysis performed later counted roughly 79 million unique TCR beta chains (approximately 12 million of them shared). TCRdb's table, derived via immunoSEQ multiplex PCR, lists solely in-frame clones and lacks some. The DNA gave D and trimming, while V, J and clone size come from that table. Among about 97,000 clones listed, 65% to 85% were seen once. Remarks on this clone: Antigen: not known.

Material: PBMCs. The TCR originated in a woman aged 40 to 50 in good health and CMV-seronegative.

CDR3 nucleotides: TGTGCCAGTAGTGAACAGGGATTTGGGTATAATTCACCCCTCCACTTT. Protein product: CASSEQGFGYNSPLHF. V and J are TRBV19 and TRBJ1-6; D may be TRBD1 (6 bases). The CDR3 covers 16 residues. Germline-derived CDR1 and CDR2 are LNHDA and SQIVND (reference sequence). Trimming removed 5 bases from V and 4 bases from J, with 15 bases in between.